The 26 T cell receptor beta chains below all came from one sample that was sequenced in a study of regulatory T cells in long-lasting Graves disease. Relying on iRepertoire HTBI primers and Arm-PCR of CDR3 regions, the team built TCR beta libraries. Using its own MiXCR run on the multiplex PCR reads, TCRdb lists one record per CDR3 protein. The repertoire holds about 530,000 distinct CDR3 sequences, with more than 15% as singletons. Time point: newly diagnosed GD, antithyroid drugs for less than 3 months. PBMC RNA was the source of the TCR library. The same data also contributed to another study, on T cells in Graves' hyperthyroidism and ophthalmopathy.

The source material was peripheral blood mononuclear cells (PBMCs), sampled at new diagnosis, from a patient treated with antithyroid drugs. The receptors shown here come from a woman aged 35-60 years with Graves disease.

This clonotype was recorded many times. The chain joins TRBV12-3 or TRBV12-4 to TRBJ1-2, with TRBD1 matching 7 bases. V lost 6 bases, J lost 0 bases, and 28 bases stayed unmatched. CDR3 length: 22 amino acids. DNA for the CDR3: TGTGCCAGCAGGTTAAATTTGGGGACTAGGGGGCCCAGGTGGCGTACTAACTATGGCTACACCTTC. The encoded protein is CASRLNLGTRGPRWRTNYGYTF.

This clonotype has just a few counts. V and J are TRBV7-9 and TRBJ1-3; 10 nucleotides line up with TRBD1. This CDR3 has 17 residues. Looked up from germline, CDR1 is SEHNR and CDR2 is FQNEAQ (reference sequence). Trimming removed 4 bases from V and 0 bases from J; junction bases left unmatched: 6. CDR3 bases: TGTGCCAGCAGCTCTTGGGACAGGGGAAGCTCTGGAAACACCATATATTTT. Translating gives CASSSWDRGSSGNTIYF. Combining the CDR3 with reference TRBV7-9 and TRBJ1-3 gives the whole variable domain DTGVSQNPRHKITKRGQNVTFRCDPISEHNRLYWYRQTLGQGPEFLTYFQNEAQLEKSRLLSDRFSAERPKGSFSTLEIQRTEQGDSAMYLCASSSWDRGSSGNTIYFGEGSWLTVV.

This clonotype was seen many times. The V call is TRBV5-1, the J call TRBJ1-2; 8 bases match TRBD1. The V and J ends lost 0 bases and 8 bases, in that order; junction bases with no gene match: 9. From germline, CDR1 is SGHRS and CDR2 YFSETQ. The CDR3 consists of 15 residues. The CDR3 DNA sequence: TGCGCCAGCAGCTTGGATGGACAGGGAGCGCGGGGCTACACCTTC. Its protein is CASSLDGQGARGYTF.

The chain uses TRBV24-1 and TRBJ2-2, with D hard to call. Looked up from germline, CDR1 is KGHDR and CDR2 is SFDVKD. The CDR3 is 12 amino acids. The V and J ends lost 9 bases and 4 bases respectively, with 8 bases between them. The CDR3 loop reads CATAGFTGELFF. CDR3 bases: TGTGCCACCGCCGGGTTCACCGGGGAGCTGTTTTTT.

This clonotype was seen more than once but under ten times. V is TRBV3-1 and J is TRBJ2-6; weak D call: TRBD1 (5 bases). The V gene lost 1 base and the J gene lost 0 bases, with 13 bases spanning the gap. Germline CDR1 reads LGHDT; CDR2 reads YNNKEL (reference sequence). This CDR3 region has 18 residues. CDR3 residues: CASSQAGAHVSGANVLTF. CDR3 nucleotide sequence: TGTGCCAGCAGCCAAGCTGGGGCTCATGTCTCTGGGGCCAACGTCCTGACTTTC.

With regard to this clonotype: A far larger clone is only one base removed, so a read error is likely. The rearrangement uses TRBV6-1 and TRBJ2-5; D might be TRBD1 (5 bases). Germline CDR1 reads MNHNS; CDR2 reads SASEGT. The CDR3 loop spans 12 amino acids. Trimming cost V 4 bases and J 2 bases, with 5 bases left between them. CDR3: CASSGQQETQYF. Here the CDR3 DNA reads TGTGCCAGCAGTGGACAGCAAGAGACCCAGTACTTC.

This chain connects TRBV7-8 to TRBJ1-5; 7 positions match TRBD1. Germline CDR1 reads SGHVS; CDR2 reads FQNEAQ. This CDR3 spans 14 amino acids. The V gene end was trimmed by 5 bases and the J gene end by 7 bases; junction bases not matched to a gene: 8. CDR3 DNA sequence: TGTGCCAGCAGCGCGAACAGGGGCGGGCAGCCCCAGCATTTT. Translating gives CASSANRGGQPQHF.

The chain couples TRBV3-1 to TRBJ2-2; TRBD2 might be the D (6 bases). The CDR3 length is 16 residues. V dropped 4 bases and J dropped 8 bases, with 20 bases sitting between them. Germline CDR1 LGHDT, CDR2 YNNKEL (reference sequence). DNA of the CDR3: TGTGCCAGCAGCCTCGTCTCCGGGACTCCCATGGGGGAGCTGTTTTTT. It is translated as CASSLVSGTPMGELFF.

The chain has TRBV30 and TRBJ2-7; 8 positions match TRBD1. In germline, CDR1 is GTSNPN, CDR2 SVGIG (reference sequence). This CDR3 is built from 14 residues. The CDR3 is CLIAGQDVFREQYF. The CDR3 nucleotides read TGTCTCATTGCGGGACAGGACGTTTTTCGGGAGCAGTACTTC. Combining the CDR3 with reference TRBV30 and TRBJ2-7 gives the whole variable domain SQTIHQWPATLVQPVGSPLSLECTVEGTSNPNLYWYRQAAGRGLQLLFYSVGIGQISSEVPQNLSASRPQDRQFILSSKKLLLSDSGFYLCLIAGQDVFREQYFGPGTRLTVT.

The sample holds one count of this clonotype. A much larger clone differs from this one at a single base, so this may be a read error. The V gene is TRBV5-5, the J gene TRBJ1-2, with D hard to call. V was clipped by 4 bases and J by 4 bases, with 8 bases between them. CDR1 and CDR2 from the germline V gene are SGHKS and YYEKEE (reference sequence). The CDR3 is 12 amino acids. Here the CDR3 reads CASSMDVYGYTF. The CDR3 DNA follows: TGTGCCAGCAGCATGGACGTCTATGGCTACACCTTC.

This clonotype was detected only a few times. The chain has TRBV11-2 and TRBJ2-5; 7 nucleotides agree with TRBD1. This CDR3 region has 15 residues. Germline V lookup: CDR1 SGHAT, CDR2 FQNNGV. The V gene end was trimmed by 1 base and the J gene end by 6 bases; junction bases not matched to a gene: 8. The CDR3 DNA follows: TGTGCCAGCAGCTTAGCAGCTCAGGGGGTACAGACCCAGTACTTC. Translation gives CASSLAAQGVQTQYF. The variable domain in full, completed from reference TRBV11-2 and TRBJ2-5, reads EAGVAQSPRYKIIEKRQSVAFWCNPISGHATLYWYQQILGQGPKLLIQFQNNGVVDDSQLPKDRFSAERLKGVDSTLKIQPAKLEDSAVYLCASSLAAQGVQTQYFGPGTRLLVL.

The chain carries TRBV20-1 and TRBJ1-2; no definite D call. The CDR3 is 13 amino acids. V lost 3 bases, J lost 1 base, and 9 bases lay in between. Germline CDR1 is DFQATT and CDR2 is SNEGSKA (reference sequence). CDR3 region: CSARAEINYGYTF. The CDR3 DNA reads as TGCAGTGCTAGGGCCGAGATTAACTATGGCTACACCTTC.

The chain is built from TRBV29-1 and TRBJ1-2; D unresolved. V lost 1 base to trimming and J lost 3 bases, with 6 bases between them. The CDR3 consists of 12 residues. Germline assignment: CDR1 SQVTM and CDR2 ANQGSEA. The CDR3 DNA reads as TGCAGCGTTGAAGTAACGGACTATGGCTACACCTTC. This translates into CSVEVTDYGYTF.

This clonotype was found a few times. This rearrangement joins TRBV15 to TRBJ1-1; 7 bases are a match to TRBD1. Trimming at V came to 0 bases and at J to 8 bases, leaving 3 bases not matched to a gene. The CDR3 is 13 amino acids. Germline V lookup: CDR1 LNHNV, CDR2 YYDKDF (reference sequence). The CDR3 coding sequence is TGTGCCACCAGCAGAGATCCGGGACAGGAAGCTTTCTTT. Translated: CATSRDPGQEAFF.

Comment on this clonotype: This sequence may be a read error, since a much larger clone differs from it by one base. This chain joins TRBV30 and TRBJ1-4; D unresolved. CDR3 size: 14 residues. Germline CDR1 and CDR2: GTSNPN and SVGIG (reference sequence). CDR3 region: CAWTRGTTNEELFF. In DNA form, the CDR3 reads TGTGCCTGGACCCGGGGAACAACTAATGAAGAACTGTTTTTT.

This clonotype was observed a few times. DNA for the CDR3: TGCAGCGTTGGGTTATACAGGGCGGATACTGAAGCTTTCTTT. Its protein product is CSVGLYRADTEAFF. V is TRBV29-1 and J is TRBJ1-1; tentative D call: TRBD1 (6 bases). Germline lookup yields CDR1 SQVTM and CDR2 ANQGSEA. V lost 4 bases, J lost 5 bases, and 17 bases lay in between. The CDR3 covers 14 residues.

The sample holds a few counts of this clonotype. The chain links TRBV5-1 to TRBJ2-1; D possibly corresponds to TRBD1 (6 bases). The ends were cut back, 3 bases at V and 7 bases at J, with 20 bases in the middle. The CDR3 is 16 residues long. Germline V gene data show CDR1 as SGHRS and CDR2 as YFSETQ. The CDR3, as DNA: TGCGCCAGCAGCTCCATGGCGGCGACAGGAGCGAATGAGCAGTTCTTC. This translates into CASSSMAATGANEQFF.

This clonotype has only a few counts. The chain's CDR3 is CASSSGGYTNEKLFF. CDR3 DNA sequence: TGTGCCAGCAGCTCCGGGGGGTATACAAATGAAAAACTGTTTTTT. The chain combines TRBV7-9 with TRBJ1-4, with a possible D match to TRBD1 (5 bases). V dropped 4 bases and J dropped 5 bases, with 14 bases sitting between them. The CDR3 runs 15 residues. The germline V gene encodes CDR1 SEHNR and CDR2 FQNEAQ (reference sequence).

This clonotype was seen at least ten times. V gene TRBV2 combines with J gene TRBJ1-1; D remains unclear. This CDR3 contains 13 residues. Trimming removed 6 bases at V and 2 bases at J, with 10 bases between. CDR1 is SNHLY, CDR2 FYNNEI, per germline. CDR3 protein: CASSEAPNTEAFF. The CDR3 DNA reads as TGTGCCAGCAGCGAGGCCCCAAACACTGAAGCTTTCTTT.

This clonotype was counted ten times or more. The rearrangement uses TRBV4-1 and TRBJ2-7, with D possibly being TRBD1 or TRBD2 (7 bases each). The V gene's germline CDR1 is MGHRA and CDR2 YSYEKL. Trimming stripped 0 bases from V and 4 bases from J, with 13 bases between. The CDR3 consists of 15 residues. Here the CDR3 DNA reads TGCGCCAGCAGCCAAGAACCAGGGGGGGGATACGAGCAGTACTTC. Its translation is CASSQEPGGGYEQYF.

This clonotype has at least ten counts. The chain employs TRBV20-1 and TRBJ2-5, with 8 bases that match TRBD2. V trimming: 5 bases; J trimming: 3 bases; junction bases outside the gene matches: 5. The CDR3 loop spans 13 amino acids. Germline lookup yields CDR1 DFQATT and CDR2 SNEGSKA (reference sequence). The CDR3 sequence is CSAPPGLEETQYF. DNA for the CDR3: TGCAGTGCTCCCCCGGGACTAGAAGAGACCCAGTACTTC.

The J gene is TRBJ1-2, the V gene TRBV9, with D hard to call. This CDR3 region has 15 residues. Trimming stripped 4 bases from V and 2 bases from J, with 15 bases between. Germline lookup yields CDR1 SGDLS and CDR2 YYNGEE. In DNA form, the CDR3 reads TGTGCCAGCAGCCTCCCAGCCTCAACCAACTATGGCTACACCTTC. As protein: CASSLPASTNYGYTF. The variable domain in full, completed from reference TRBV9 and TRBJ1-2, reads DSGVTQTPKHLITATGQRVTLRCSPRSGDLSVYWYQQSLDQGLQFLIQYYNGEERAKGNILERFSAQQFPDLHSELNLSSLELGDSALYFCASSLPASTNYGYTFGSGTRLTVV.

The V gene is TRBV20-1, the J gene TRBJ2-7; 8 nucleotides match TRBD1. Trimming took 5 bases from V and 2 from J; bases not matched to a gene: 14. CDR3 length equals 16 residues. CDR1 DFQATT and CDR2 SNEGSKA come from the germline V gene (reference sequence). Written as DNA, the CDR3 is TGCAGTGCTGGCCAGGGGGCTATGATTGATACCTACGAGCAGTACTTC. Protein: CSAGQGAMIDTYEQYF.

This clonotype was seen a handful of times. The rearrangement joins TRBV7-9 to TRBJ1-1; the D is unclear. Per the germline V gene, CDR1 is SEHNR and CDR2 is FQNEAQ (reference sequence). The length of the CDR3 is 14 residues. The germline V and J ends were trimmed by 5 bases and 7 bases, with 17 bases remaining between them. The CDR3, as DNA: TGTGCCAGCAGCCCTGTTGTAGGGCAGAGTGAAGCTTTCTTT. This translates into CASSPVVGQSEAFF.

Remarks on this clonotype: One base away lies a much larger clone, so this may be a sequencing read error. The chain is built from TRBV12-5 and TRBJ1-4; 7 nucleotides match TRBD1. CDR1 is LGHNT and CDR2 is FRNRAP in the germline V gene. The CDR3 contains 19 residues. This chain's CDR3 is CASGLSYQRLGTENERLFF. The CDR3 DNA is TGTGCTAGTGGTTTGTCCTACCAAAGGCTCGGGACAGAAAATGAAAGACTGTTTTTT.

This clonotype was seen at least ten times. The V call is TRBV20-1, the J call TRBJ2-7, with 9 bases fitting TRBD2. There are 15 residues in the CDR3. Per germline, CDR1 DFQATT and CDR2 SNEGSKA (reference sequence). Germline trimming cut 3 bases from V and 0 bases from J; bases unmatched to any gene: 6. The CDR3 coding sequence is TGCAGTGCTAGTTTCAGCGGGGGGCTCTCCTACGAGCAGTACTTC. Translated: CSASFSGGLSYEQYF.